Listed below are T cell receptor beta chains from one sample, sequenced in a study of identical twins. TCRdb itself ran the 5' RACE reads through MiXCR, one entry per CDR3 protein. The profile shows a few hundred thousand distinct CDR3 sequences, 9.5% to 10% of them singletons. These same records also appear under a second study, on yellow fever vaccine responses in identical twins.

Sequenced material: PBMCs. These receptor sequences come from a woman aged 18-29 years in good health. Both conserved end residues are part of each CDR3. D genes are given only for firm matches. Expanded clones get a size class; other rows say once, few or many, or leave the size out.

j_call d_call v_call clone_size cdr3_aa cdr3_nt
TRBJ2-1 - TRBV3-1 many CASSPSLSSYNEQFF TGTGCCAGCAGCCCCAGCCTTAGCTCCTACAATGAGCAGTTCTTC
TRBJ2-5 - TRBV29-1 few CSVDRGLQETQYF TGCAGCGTTGACAGGGGACTTCAAGAGACCCAGTACTTC
TRBJ2-3 - TRBV2 many CASRPTPSF TGTGCCAGCAGGCCGACCCCTAGTTTT
TRBJ2-1 TRBD2 TRBV12-3/TRBV12-4 - CASTGGGRNEQFF TGTGCCAGCACCGGGGGGGGCCGCAATGAGCAGTTCTTC
TRBJ2-7 - TRBV4-3 many CASSPSPTASYEQYF TGCGCCAGCAGCCCGAGCCCCACGGCTTCCTACGAGCAGTACTTC
TRBJ1-2 - TRBV7-2 many CASSYLGAGGYTF TGTGCCAGCAGCTATCTGGGGGCGGGTGGCTACACCTTC
TRBJ1-1 - TRBV7-8 few CASSLALTNTEAFF TGTGCCAGCAGCTTAGCGCTTACGAACACTGAAGCTTTCTTT
TRBJ2-1 TRBD2 TRBV12-3/TRBV12-4 many CASSRTSGRDNEQFF TGTGCCAGCAGTCGGACTAGCGGGCGGGACAATGAGCAGTTCTTC
TRBJ2-2 - TRBV7-9 many CASSLAPAGELFF TGTGCCAGCAGCTTAGCGCCCGCCGGGGAGCTGTTTTTT
TRBJ2-3 TRBD1 TRBV11-2 many CASSLQGGGTDTQYF TGTGCCAGCAGCCTACAGGGGGGAGGTACAGATACGCAGTATTTT
TRBJ1-3 - TRBV2 few CASMWAIYF TGTGCCAGCATGTGGGCCATATATTTT
TRBJ1-1 TRBD1 TRBV3-1 - CASSQSAGTEEAFF TGTGCCAGCAGCCAATCGGCAGGGACAGAGGAAGCTTTCTTT
TRBJ2-6 - TRBV30 - CAWSAPTGSGANVLTF TGTGCCTGGAGTGCCCCTACAGGGTCTGGGGCCAACGTCCTGACTTTC
TRBJ2-3 TRBD2 TRBV20-1 - CSASTSGGASDTQYF TGCAGTGCTAGTACTAGCGGGGGGGCATCAGATACGCAGTATTTT
TRBJ2-3 - TRBV13 - CASSPDGDPHTQYF TGTGCCAGCAGTCCGGACGGAGACCCGCATACGCAGTATTTT
TRBJ2-7 - TRBV28 few CATSGAPIYEQYF TGTGCCACGTCGGGGGCTCCAATTTACGAGCAGTACTTC
TRBJ2-7 - TRBV15 - CATSRDRASEQYF TGTGCCACCAGCAGAGATAGAGCAAGCGAGCAGTACTTC
TRBJ2-5 - TRBV5-1 - CASSISGALGKETQYF TGCGCCAGCAGCATCTCAGGGGCTCTGGGGAAAGAGACCCAGTACTTC
TRBJ2-5 - TRBV7-2 few CATPATPEETQYF TGTGCCACCCCGGCGACTCCGGAAGAGACCCAGTACTTC
TRBJ2-7 - TRBV5-5 few CASSLETGEQYF TGTGCCAGCAGCTTAGAAACAGGCGAGCAGTACTTC
TRBJ1-1 - TRBV4-2 - CASSQDRLVTGEAFF TGTGCCAGCAGCCAAGATCGGTTGGTAACGGGTGAAGCTTTCTTT
TRBJ1-5 TRBD1 TRBV12-3/TRBV12-4 - CASSLDLRRQGLIQPQHF TGTGCCAGCAGTTTAGACCTCCGTCGACAGGGGTTAATTCAGCCCCAGCATTTT
TRBJ2-7 - TRBV21-1 - CASSRPPIGRYEQYF TGTGCCAGCAGCCGTCCGCCGATTGGTCGCTACGAGCAGTACTTC
TRBJ2-3 - TRBV7-2 many CASRPYGGPLVADTQYF TGTGCCAGCAGGCCTTATGGGGGGCCGTTGGTGGCAGATACGCAGTATTTT
TRBJ1-1 - TRBV18 - CASSPSWGYTEAFF TGTGCCAGCTCACCATCTTGGGGCTACACTGAAGCTTTCTTT
TRBJ2-7 TRBD2 TRBV15 many CATSNGLAGDYEQYF TGTGCCACCAGCAATGGACTAGCGGGAGACTACGAGCAGTACTTC
TRBJ2-7 - TRBV18 - CASSPTGLSSYEQYF TGTGCCAGCTCACCAACAGGCCTTAGCTCCTACGAGCAGTACTTC
TRBJ1-1 TRBD1 TRBV29-1 - CSVRQGANTEAFF TGCAGCGTCCGACAGGGGGCGAACACTGAAGCTTTCTTT
TRBJ2-2 - TRBV28 few CASKRPSGELFF TGTGCCAGCAAGAGGCCCTCCGGGGAGCTGTTTTTT
TRBJ2-5 TRBD1 TRBV7-3 - CASSLQSGQGGETQYF TGTGCCAGCAGCTTACAGTCGGGACAGGGTGGAGAGACCCAGTACTTC
TRBJ2-2 - TRBV23-1 - CASSHNGVAPGSFFF -
TRBJ2-3 TRBD2 TRBV24-1 - CATSLTSGRPDTQYF TGTGCCACCAGCTTGACTAGCGGGAGACCAGATACGCAGTATTTT
TRBJ2-7 - TRBV20-1 few CSARWASSSEQYF TGCAGTGCTAGATGGGCCTCCTCAAGCGAGCAGTACTTC
TRBJ2-7 TRBD2 TRBV3-1 few CASSHYGLAGSGEQYF TGTGCCAGCAGCCATTATGGACTAGCGGGGTCGGGCGAGCAGTACTTC
TRBJ1-1 - TRBV11-1 - CASSLTLGSAEAFF TGTGCCAGCAGCTTAACATTGGGGAGCGCTGAAGCTTTCTTT
TRBJ2-2 TRBD2 TRBV7-3 many CASSRGGMNTGELFF TGTGCCAGCAGCCGGGGGGGTATGAACACCGGGGAGCTGTTTTTT
TRBJ2-7 TRBD1 TRBV5-1 many CASSSTGTNEQYF TGCGCCAGCAGTTCGACAGGGACGAACGAGCAGTACTTC
TRBJ2-5 - TRBV10-3 - CATQDTAQETQYF TGTGCCACGCAGGACACCGCCCAAGAGACCCAGTACTTC
TRBJ2-5 TRBD1 TRBV5-1 many CASSGTGVETQYF TGCGCCAGCAGCGGTACAGGGGTGGAGACCCAGTACTTC
TRBJ2-7 TRBD2 TRBV15 - CATSTTGRLAGGPDPYEQYF TGTGCCACCAGCACCACAGGGAGACTAGCGGGAGGTCCCGACCCCTACGAGCAGTACTTC
TRBJ2-7 TRBD2 TRBV7-2 - CASSLVIAGDRPRGQYF TGTGCCAGCAGCTTAGTTATAGCGGGAGATCGCCCTAGGGGGCAGTACTTC
TRBJ1-1 - TRBV7-2 many CASSEDIRTEAFF TGTGCCAGCAGCGAGGACATCAGGACTGAAGCTTTCTTT
TRBJ2-7 TRBD1 TRBV4-1 few CASSQDPPGQATYEQYF TGCGCCAGCAGCCAAGACCCACCGGGACAGGCTACCTACGAGCAGTACTTC
TRBJ2-1 TRBD2 TRBV6-1 many CASSDGGLGLQWEQFF TGTGCCAGCAGTGATGGGGGACTAGGGCTACAATGGGAGCAGTTCTTC
TRBJ1-1 - TRBV5-6 few CASSFLTPRQGDTEAFF TGTGCCAGCAGCTTTCTCACCCCTCGGCAGGGAGACACTGAAGCTTTCTTT
TRBJ2-7 TRBD2 TRBV7-2 - CASSSGLAGGAGEQYF TGTGCCAGCAGCTCGGGACTAGCGGGGGGGGCTGGCGAGCAGTACTTC